This section outlines one T cell receptor beta chain sequence together with its context. What it binds is unknown. The study made its TCR cDNA through 5'RACE template switching. That step introduced a universal primer site along with UMIs. MiXCR was run by TCRdb on the 5' RACE reads, yielding one entry per CDR3 protein. The table has roughly 190,000 distinct CDR3 sequences, approximately 11% seen once; the top ten hold just over 35%. These data belong to a study of T cells after yellow fever vaccination. Findings and caveats of the study: Reappearing after the booster were most of the clones from primary vaccination (approximately 96% CD4, 70% to 90% CD8). Weaker, the secondary response peaked sooner, at day 5 versus 15.

The CDR3 is made up of 13 amino acids. Germline V gene lookup returns CDR1 MGHRA and CDR2 YSYEKL. The V and J ends lost 4 bases and 3 bases respectively, with 9 bases between them. This chain connects TRBV4-1 to TRBJ1-2; tentative D call: TRBD1 (5 bases). The input for sequencing was CD8+ T cells sorted from PBMCs, taken 15 days after the yellow fever booster vaccination. This TCR was recovered from a man aged 18 to 29 who received the YFV17D yellow fever vaccine. CDR3 sequence: CASSLLTDYGYTF. CDR3 nucleotides: TGCGCCAGCAGCCTTTTGACAGACTATGGCTACACCTTC.